This T cell receptor beta chain was observed in a study of cytotoxic CD8 clonotypes in ibrutinib-treated CLL. Study as a whole: Response was recorded as partial in approximately 24 patients and complete in 2; at median approximately 65 months, approximately 14 remained remitted and some 12 had progressed. Response material was collected after a median approximately 12 months of treatment, range 6 to 36.

Using immunoSEQ multiplex PCR, the repertoire was profiled, and TCRdb retains in-frame clones only, with some absent. The sample yields 140,000 to 150,000 clones, roughly three quarters seen once. With cryopreserved PBMCs as the source, 1.5 to 2.5 micrograms of genomic DNA went to TCR beta libraries. The CDR3 extends over 14 amino acids. The V gene end was trimmed by 5 bases and the J gene end by 0 bases; junction bases not matched to a gene: 4. Germline CDR1 is SGHVS and CDR2 is FNYEAQ. V is TRBV7-6 and J is TRBJ2-7, with 7 bases fitting TRBD1. This TCR was sampled from a human donor with chronic lymphocytic leukemia. This specimen was PBMCs, taken after 24 months of ibrutinib treatment. CDR3 nucleotides: TGTGCCAGCAGCCTCGGGACAGTCTCCTACGAGCAGTACTTC. Its protein product is CASSLGTVSYEQYF.